The 6 T cell receptor beta chains below all came from one sample that was sequenced in a study of OX40 agonist ivuxolimab in advanced cancers. The method was immunoSEQ multiplex PCR; TCRdb's version includes in-frame clones alone and lacks a portion of them. The profile shows tens of thousands of clones, over 80% of them singletons. The source was CD4+ or CD8+ T cells sorted from blood, collected in a trial of the OX40 agonist ivuxolimab. The receptors derive from an adult with an advanced solid tumor such as melanoma, head and neck, liver or kidney cancer.

V and J are TRBV19 and TRBJ2-1; D is undetermined. The CDR3 runs 15 residues. The germline V gene encodes CDR1 LNHDA and CDR2 SQIVND (reference sequence). The V end lost 6 bases, the J end lost 0 bases, and 12 bases lay between the germline ends. The CDR3 bases are TGTGCCAGTAGCCACGCATCAAGCTCCTACAATGAGCAGTTCTTC. Protein sequence: CASSHASSSYNEQFF.

V usage is TRBV10-3 and J usage is TRBJ2-3; D is uncertain. V was shortened by 4 bases and J by 4 bases, with 12 bases between the two germline ends. Germline loops: CDR1 ENHRY, CDR2 SYGVKD. The length of the CDR3 is 14 residues. CDR3 in amino acids: CAISGPVSADTQYF. CDR3 nucleotides: TGTGCCATCAGTGGCCCCGTATCCGCAGATACGCAGTATTTT.

The chain has TRBV11-3 and TRBJ2-2; 9 bases are shared with TRBD2. Germline lookup yields CDR1 SGHNT and CDR2 YENEEA. The CDR3 extends over 18 amino acids. J gave up 5 bases and V 0 bases, and 10 bases lay outside the gene matches. CDR3 amino acids: CASSLDTGAGGPTGELFF. The CDR3 coding sequence is TGTGCCAGCAGCTTAGATACCGGCGCGGGAGGGCCGACCGGGGAGCTGTTTTTT.

The V gene is TRBV11-1, the J gene TRBJ2-7, with D perhaps TRBD1 (6 bases). The CDR3 runs 14 residues. Germline CDR1 is SGHAT and CDR2 is FQDESV (reference sequence). Between the trimmed V and J ends, which lost 3 bases and 2 bases, there was a span of 11 bases. The CDR3 sequence is CASSFAGATYEQYF. The CDR3 DNA reads as TGTGCCAGCAGCTTTGCAGGGGCAACCTACGAGCAGTACTTC.

This sequence joins TRBV7-2 and TRBJ2-3; D is unclear. Deletions cut 1 base from V and 6 bases from J, with 17 bases between. The germline V gene encodes CDR1 SGHTA and CDR2 FQGNSA. The CDR3 runs 16 residues. CDR3 region: CASSLGMGFVGDTQYF. The CDR3 DNA reads as TGTGCCAGCAGCTTAGGCATGGGGTTCGTAGGTGATACGCAGTATTTT.

V is TRBV7-6 and J is TRBJ2-5; 9 nucleotides agree with TRBD1. CDR1 is SGHVS and CDR2 is FNYEAQ in the germline V gene. V lost 6 bases and J lost 3; bases outside the gene matches: 11. This CDR3 is 16 amino acids long. The DNA for the CDR3 is TGTGCCAGCAGTCGCACTCCGGGACAGGGTAAAGAGACCCAGTACTTC. It codes for CASSRTPGQGKETQYF.